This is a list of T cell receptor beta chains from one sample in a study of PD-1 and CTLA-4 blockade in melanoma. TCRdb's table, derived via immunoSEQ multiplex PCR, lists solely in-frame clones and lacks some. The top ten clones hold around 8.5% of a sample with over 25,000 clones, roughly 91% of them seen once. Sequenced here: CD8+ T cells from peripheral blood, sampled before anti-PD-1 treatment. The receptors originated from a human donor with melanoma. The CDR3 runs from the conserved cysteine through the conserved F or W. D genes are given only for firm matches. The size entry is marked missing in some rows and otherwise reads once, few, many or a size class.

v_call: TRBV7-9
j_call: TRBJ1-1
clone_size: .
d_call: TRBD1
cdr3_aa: CASSSRDSYTEAFF
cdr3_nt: TGTGCCAGCAGCAGCCGGGACAGCTACACTGAAGCTTTCTTT

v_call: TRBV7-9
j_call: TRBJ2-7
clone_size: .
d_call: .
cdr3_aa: CASSLGNSYEQYF
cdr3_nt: TGTGCCAGCAGCTTAGGTAATTCCTACGAGCAGTACTTC

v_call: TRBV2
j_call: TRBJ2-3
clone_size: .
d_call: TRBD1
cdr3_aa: CASSAVKTQGDTQYF
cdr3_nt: TGTGCCAGCAGTGCGGTTAAAACACAGGGGGATACGCAGTATTTT

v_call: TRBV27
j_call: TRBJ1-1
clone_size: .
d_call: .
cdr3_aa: CASSPLQDIHTEAFF
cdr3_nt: TGTGCCAGCAGTCCATTGCAGGACATCCACACTGAAGCTTTCTTT

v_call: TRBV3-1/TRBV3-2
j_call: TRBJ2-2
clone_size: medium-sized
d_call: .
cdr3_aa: CASSQDTERDGELFF
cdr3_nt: TGTGCCAGCAGCCAAGATACGGAGAGGGACGGGGAGCTGTTTTTT

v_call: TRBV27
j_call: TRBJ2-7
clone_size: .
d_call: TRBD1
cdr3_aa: CASRKTGGRIYEQYF
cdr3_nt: TGTGCCAGCAGGAAAACAGGGGGCCGTATCTACGAGCAGTACTTC

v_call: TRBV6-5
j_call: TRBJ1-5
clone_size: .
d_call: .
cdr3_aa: CASSYSGIEGQPQHF
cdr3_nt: TGTGCCAGCAGTTACTCGGGGATTGAGGGTCAGCCCCAGCATTTT

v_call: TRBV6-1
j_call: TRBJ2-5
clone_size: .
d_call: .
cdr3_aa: CASSEEKDSLWEAETQYF
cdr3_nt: TGTGCCAGCAGTGAAGAAAAGGACAGCCTCTGGGAAGCGGAGACCCAGTACTTC

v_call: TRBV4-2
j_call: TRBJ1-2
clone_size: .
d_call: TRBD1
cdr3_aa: CASSQGGTGPNYGYTF
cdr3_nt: TGTGCCAGCAGCCAAGGGGGGACAGGGCCGAACTATGGCTACACCTTC

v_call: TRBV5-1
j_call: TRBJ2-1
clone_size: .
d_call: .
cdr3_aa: CASSLAGEQFF
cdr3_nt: TGCGCCAGCAGCTTGGCGGGTGAGCAGTTCTTC

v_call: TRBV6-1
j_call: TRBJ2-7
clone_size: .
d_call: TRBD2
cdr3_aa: CASGLAGGASYEQYF
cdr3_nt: TGTGCCAGCGGATTAGCGGGAGGAGCGTCCTACGAGCAGTACTTC

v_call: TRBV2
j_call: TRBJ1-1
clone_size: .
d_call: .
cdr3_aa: CAALQGRGEAFF
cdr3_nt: TGTGCCGCTTTACAGGGAAGGGGTGAAGCTTTCTTT

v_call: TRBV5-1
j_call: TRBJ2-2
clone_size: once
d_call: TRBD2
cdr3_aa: CASRPGLAGVLDTGELFF
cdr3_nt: TGCGCCAGCAGGCCGGGACTAGCGGGGGTTTTGGACACCGGGGAGCTGTTTTTT

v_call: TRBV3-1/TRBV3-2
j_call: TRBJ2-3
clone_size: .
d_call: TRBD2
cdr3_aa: CASSPWTSGTDTQYF
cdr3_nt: TGTGCCAGCAGCCCTTGGACTAGCGGAACAGATACGCAGTATTTT

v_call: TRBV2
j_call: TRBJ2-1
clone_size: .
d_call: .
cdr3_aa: CASSAGNNEQFF
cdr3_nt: TGTGCCAGCAGTGCGGGGAACAATGAGCAGTTCTTC

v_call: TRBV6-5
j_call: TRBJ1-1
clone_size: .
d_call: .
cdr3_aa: CASSFRTDTEAFF
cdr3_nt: TGTGCCAGCAGTTTCCGGACAGATACTGAAGCTTTCTTT

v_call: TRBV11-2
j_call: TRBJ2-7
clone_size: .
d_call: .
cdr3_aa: CASSPGTGYEQYF
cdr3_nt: TGTGCCAGCAGCCCCGGGACTGGCTACGAGCAGTACTTC

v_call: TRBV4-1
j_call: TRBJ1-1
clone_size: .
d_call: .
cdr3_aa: CASSQDLWGYTEAFF
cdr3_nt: TGCGCCAGCAGCCAAGATCTGTGGGGCTACACTGAAGCTTTCTTT

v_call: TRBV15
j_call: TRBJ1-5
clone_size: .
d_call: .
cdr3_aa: CATSSSRAGSNQPQHF
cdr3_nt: TGTGCCACCAGCAGTTCAAGGGCTGGGAGCAATCAGCCCCAGCATTTT

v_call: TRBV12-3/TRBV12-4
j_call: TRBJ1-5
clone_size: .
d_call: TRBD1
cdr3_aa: CASNTGGNQPQHF
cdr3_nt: TGTGCCAGCAATACAGGGGGGAATCAGCCCCAGCATTTT